Below, 17 T cell receptor beta chains from the same sample are listed, as sequenced in a study of blood T cell repertoires in COVID-19. TCRdb's copy holds only in-frame clones and misses some; the assay was immunoSEQ multiplex PCR. In the table there are some 350,000 clones, around 87% of which are singletons. Source material: PBMCs or T cells enriched from blood (not recorded which). The source of these receptors is a woman aged 25 to 39 who had recovered from COVID-19.

The CDR3 nucleotides are TGTGCCCCCGCGTGGGGGGGCTGGGAGACCCAGTACTTC. Its protein product is CAPAWGGWETQYF. The chain combines TRBV9 with TRBJ2-5; maybe TRBD2 (7 bases). This CDR3 contains 13 residues. Trimming took off 10 bases at V and 5 bases at J, with 18 bases between the two ends. Looked up from germline, CDR1 is SGDLS and CDR2 is YYNGEE.

This chain connects TRBV5-1 to TRBJ2-1; the D is unclear. V was shortened by 7 bases and J by 8 bases, with 13 bases between the two germline ends. The length of the CDR3 is 12 residues. The V gene's germline CDR1 is SGHRS and CDR2 YFSETQ. CDR3 sequence (DNA): TGCGCCAGCGCCTCGGGTGGCGATGAGCAGTTCTTC. It yields the protein CASASGGDEQFF.

CDR3: CARGILKGDRVGYTF. Written as DNA, the CDR3 is TGTGCCAGAGGAATTCTAAAGGGGGACAGGGTTGGCTACACCTTC. V usage is TRBV21-1 and J usage is TRBJ1-2; no check of the table's D call, TRBD1, against the DNA was made. TRBV21-1 is classified as a pseudogene. The CDR3 spans 15 residues.

This chain links TRBV7-2 with TRBJ2-7; 7 positions agree with TRBD1. The V segment lost 1 base and the J segment 0 bases; nucleotides outside the gene matches: 3. The germline CDR1 and CDR2 sequences are SGHTA and FQGNSA. The CDR3 is made up of 15 amino acids. The DNA of the CDR3 is TGTGCCAGCAGCTTAGACAGGGGACCCTCCTACGAGCAGTACTTC. Translating gives CASSLDRGPSYEQYF. The full variable domain, completed using reference TRBV7-2 and TRBJ2-7, is GAGVSQSPSNKVTEKGKDVELRCDPISGHTALYWYRQSLGQGLEFLIYFQGNSAPDKSGLPSDRFSAERTGGSVSTLTIQRTQQEDSAVYLCASSLDRGPSYEQYFGPGTRLTVT.

The count of this clone is one. V is TRBV25-1 and J is TRBJ1-2, with unresolved D. Germline CDR1 MGHDK, CDR2 SYGVNS. The V gene lost 5 bases and the J gene lost 4 bases, with 14 bases spanning the gap. The CDR3 sequence is 14 residues long. DNA for the CDR3: TGTGCCAGCAGTCTTACGGACGGGAGCTATGGCTACACCTTC. Residues: CASSLTDGSYGYTF.

V usage is TRBV9 and J usage is TRBJ2-5; 12 bases align to TRBD2. V shed 3 bases, J shed 2 bases, and the junction held 11 bases outside the gene matches. The V gene's germline CDR1 is SGDLS and CDR2 YYNGEE. This CDR3 region has 18 residues. The CDR3 is CASSALAGGTRSQETQYF. CDR3 nucleotide sequence: TGTGCCAGCAGCGCCCTAGCGGGGGGGACCCGATCTCAAGAGACCCAGTACTTC.

This chain uses TRBV7-3 with TRBJ1-2; no firm D call. V dropped 1 base and J dropped 8 bases, with 17 bases sitting between them. This CDR3 is 15 amino acids long. From germline, CDR1 is SGHTA and CDR2 FQGTGA. In DNA, the CDR3 is TGTGCCAGCAGCTTAAATGGCAGACTCTCCCGCGGCTACACCTTC. It encodes CASSLNGRLSRGYTF.

The genes are TRBV19 and TRBJ2-5, with 8 bases lining up with TRBD2. The V segment lost 10 bases and the J segment 4 bases; nucleotides outside the gene matches: 14. CDR1 and CDR2 (germline): LNHDA, SQIVND (reference sequence). The CDR3 totals 15 residues. CDR3 region: CATGVGGGPSETQYF. CDR3 DNA sequence: TGTGCCACCGGGGTGGGCGGGGGGCCCTCAGAGACCCAGTACTTC.

The J gene is TRBJ1-2, the V gene TRBV19; 7 bases line up with TRBD1. Germline V gene sequence: CDR1 LNHDA, CDR2 SQIVND (reference sequence). V trimming: 6 bases; J trimming: 0 bases; junction bases outside the gene matches: 4. The CDR3 is 14 amino acids. The CDR3 region has the DNA TGTGCCAGTAGGACCGACAGGGCTAACTATGGCTACACCTTC. The encoded protein is CASRTDRANYGYTF.

This clone was seen repeatedly, ten times or more. The chain couples TRBV19 to TRBJ2-1; 8 bases are shared with TRBD1. The ends lost 9 bases at V and 3 bases at J; junction bases unmatched: 10. Germline values: CDR1 LNHDA, CDR2 SQIVND (reference sequence). This CDR3 has 15 residues. The CDR3 nucleotides read TGTGCCAGCAAAATACAGGGGGATCTCTACAATGAGCAGTTCTTC. This gives the protein CASKIQGDLYNEQFF. Full variable domain (missing parts from reference TRBV19 and TRBJ2-1): DGGITQSPKYLFRKEGQNVTLSCEQNLNHDAMYWYRQDPGQGLRLIYYSQIVNDFQKGDIAEGYSVSREKKESFPLTVTSAQKNPTAFYLCASKIQGDLYNEQFFGPGTRLTVL.

Only one count was recorded for this clone. The chain couples TRBV7-8 to TRBJ2-3; 8 nucleotides agree with TRBD2. Looked up from germline, CDR1 is SGHVS and CDR2 is FQNEAQ. This CDR3 is 15 amino acids long. Germline trimming cut 5 bases from V and 0 bases from J; bases unmatched to any gene: 4. The CDR3 bases are TGTGCCAGCAGCCGCGGGGGGCCTAGCACAGATACGCAGTATTTT. It specifies CASSRGGPSTDTQYF.

This chain links TRBV3-1 (or the pseudogene TRBV3-2) with TRBJ1-5, with D possibly matching TRBD1 (6 bases). With 1 base removed from V and 2 bases from J, the gap between germline ends came to 12 bases. The CDR3 covers 16 residues. The germline gives CDR1 LGHDT, CDR2 YNNKEL (reference sequence). This CDR3 is CASSQGRGGGNQPQHF. In nucleotides, the CDR3 is TGTGCCAGCAGCCAAGGGCGGGGGGGCGGCAATCAGCCCCAGCATTTT.

The rearrangement links TRBV27 to TRBJ1-1; the D is unclear. Germline loops: CDR1 MNHEY, CDR2 SMNVEV (reference sequence). The CDR3 length is 13 residues. The V and J ends lost 5 bases and 1 base respectively, with 8 bases between them. The CDR3 DNA reads as TGTGCCAGCAGTGGACTGGGGAACACTGAAGCTTTCTTT. Translating gives CASSGLGNTEAFF.

This chain's CDR3 is CASRPQGARSYEQYF. CDR3 in DNA: TGTGCCAGCAGACCCCAGGGGGCGAGGTCCTACGAGCAGTACTTC. The chain employs TRBV6-5 and TRBJ2-7, with 8 nucleotides matching TRBD1. There are 15 residues in the CDR3. With 6 bases clipped from V and 1 base from J, the junction kept 8 bases outside the gene matches. Germline V gene lookup returns CDR1 MNHEY and CDR2 SVGAGI.

The chain links TRBV5-4 to TRBJ2-7; D is possibly TRBD2 (5 bases). Germline CDR1 is SGHNT and CDR2 is YYREEE (reference sequence). This CDR3 contains 12 residues. Trimming removed 4 bases at V and 7 bases at J, with 12 bases between. CDR3 nucleotide sequence: TGTGCCAGCAGCCGTTACGGGGTAGAGCAGTACTTC. Its protein product is CASSRYGVEQYF.

The chain is built from TRBV12-3 or TRBV12-4 and TRBJ1-1; weak D call: TRBD1 (6 bases). The CDR3 contains 13 residues. The V end lost 6 bases, the J end lost 11 bases, and 19 bases lay between the germline ends. CDR3 sequence: CASSYRGGEHAFF. CDR3 coding DNA: TGTGCCAGCAGCTATCGAGGGGGGGAACATGCTTTCTTT.

The J gene is TRBJ2-7, the V gene TRBV7-2; 9 bases match TRBD1. The V gene's germline CDR1 is SGHTA and CDR2 FQGNSA. V lost 3 bases to trimming and J lost 3 bases; unmatched junction nucleotides: 3. The CDR3 is 14 residues long. Here the CDR3 DNA reads TGTGCCAGCAGCTTGCCGGGACAGGGCTACGAGCAGTACTTC. Translated: CASSLPGQGYEQYF.